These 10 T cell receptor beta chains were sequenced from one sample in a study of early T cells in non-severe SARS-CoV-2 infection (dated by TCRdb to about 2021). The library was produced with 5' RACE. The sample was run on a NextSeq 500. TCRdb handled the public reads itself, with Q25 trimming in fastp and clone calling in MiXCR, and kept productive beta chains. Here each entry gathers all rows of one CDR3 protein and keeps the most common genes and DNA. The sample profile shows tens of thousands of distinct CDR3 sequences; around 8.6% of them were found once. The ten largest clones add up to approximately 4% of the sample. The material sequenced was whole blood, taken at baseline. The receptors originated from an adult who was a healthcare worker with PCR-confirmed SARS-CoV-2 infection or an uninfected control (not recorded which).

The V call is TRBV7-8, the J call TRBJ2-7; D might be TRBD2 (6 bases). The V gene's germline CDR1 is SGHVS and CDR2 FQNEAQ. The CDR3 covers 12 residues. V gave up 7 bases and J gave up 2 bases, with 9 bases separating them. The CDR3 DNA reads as TGTGCCAGCATGGAGGGGACCTACGAGCAGTACTTC. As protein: CASMEGTYEQYF.

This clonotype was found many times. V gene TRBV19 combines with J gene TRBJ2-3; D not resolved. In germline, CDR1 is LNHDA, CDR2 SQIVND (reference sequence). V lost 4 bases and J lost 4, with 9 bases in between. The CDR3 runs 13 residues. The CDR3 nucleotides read TGTGCCAGTAGTAGTGCGCTAGCAGATACGCAGTATTTT. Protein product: CASSSALADTQYF.

In DNA form, the CDR3 reads TGTGCCAGCAGCCGACAGGCAGATACGCAGTATTTT. Encoded protein: CASSRQADTQYF. The chain recombines TRBV6-6 with TRBJ2-3; a weak D match, TRBD1 (6 bases). Germline V lookup: CDR1 MNHNY, CDR2 SVGAGI (reference sequence). The V and J ends lost 6 bases and 4 bases respectively, with 8 bases between them. This CDR3 is 12 amino acids long.

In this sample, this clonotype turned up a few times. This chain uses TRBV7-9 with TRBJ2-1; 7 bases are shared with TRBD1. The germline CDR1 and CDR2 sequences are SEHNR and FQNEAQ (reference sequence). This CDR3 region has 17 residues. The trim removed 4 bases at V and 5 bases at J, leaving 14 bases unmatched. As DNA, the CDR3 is TGTGCCAGCAGCTCTTGGGGGCGAAGGGACAGCAACAATGAGCAGTTCTTC. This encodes CASSSWGRRDSNNEQFF. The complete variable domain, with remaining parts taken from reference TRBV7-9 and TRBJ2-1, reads DTGVSQNPRHKITKRGQNVTFRCDPISEHNRLYWYRQTLGQGPEFLTYFQNEAQLEKSRLLSDRFSAERPKGSFSTLEIQRTEQGDSAMYLCASSSWGRRDSNNEQFFGPGTRLTVL.

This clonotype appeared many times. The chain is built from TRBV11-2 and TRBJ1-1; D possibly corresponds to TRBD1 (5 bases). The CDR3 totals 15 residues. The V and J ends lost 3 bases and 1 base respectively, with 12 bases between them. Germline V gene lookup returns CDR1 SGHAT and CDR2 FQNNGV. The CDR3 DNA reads TGTGCCAGCAGCTTGTCGGGGCCTCGGAACACTGAAGCTTTCTTT. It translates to CASSLSGPRNTEAFF.

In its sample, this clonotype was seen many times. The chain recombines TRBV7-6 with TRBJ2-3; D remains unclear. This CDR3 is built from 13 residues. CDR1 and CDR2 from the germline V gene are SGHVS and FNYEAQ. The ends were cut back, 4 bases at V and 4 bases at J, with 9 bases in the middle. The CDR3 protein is CASSSRYADTQYF. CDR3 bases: TGTGCCAGCAGCTCAAGATACGCAGATACGCAGTATTTT.

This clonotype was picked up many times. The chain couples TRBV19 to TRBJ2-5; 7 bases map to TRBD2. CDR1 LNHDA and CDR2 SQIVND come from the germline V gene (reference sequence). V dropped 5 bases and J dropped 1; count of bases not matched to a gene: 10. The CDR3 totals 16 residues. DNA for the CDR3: TGTGCCAGTAGTGTATTGGGGGGGTCCCGCCAAGAGACCCAGTACTTC. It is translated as CASSVLGGSRQETQYF.

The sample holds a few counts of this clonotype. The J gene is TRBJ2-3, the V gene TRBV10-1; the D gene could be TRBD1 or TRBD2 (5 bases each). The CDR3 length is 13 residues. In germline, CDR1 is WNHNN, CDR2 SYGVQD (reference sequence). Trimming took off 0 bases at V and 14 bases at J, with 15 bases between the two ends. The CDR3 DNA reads TGCGCCAGCAGTGAGTCGTATGGGGGAAGGGTGTATTTT. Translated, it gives CASSESYGGRVYF.

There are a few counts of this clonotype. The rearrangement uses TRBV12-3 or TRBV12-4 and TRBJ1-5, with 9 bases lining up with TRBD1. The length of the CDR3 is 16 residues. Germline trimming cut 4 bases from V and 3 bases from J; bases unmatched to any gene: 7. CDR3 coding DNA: TGTGCCAGCAGTTCAGGGACAGGGACGAACAATCAGCCCCAGCATTTT. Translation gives CASSSGTGTNNQPQHF.

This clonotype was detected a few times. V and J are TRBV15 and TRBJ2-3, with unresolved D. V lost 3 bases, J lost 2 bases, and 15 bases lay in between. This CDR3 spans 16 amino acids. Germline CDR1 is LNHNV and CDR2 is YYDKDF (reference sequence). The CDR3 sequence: CATSRRPGEYTDTQYF. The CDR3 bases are TGTGCCACCAGCAGGCGACCAGGAGAATACACAGATACGCAGTATTTT.